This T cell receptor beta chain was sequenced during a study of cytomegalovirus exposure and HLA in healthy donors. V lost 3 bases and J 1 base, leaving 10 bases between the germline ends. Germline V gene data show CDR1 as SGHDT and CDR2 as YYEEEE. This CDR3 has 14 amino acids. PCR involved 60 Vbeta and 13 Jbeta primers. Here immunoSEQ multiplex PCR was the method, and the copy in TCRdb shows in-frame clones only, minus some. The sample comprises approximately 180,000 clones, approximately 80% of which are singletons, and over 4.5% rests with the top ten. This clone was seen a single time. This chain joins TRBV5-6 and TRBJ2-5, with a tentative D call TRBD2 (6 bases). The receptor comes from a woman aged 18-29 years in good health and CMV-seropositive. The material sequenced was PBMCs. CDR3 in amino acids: CASSSGLPQETQYF. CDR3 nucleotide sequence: TGTGCCAGCAGCTCGGGACTTCCCCAAGAGACCCAGTACTTC.